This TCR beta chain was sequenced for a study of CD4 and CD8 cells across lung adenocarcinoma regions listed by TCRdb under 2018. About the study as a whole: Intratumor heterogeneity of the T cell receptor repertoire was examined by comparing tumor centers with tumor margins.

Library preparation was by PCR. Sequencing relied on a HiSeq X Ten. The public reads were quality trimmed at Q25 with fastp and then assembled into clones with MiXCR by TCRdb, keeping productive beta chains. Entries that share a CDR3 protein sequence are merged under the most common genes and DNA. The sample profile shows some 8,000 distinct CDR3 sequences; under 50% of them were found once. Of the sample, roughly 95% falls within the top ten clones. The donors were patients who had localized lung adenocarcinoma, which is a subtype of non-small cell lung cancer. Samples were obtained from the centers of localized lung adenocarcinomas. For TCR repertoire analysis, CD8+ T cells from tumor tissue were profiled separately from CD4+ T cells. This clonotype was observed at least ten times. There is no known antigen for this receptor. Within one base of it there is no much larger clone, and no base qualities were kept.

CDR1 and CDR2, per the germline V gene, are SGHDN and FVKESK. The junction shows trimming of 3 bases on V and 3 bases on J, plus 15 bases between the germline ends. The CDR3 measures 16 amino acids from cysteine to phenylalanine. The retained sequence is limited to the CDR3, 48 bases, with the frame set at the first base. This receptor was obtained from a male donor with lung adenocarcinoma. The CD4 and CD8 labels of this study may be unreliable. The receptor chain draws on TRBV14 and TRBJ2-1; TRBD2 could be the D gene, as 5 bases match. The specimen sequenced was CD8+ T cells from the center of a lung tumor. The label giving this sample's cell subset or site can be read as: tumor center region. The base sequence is TGTGCCAGCAGCCAGAATGAGAGGGCGGACTACAATGAGCAGTTCTTC. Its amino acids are CASSQNERADYNEQFF.